These 18 T cell receptor beta chains originate from one sample sequenced in a study of PD-L1 blockade in urothelial cancer. Produced via immunoSEQ multiplex PCR; TCRdb's table is partial and in-frame only. Among 95,000 or so clones listed, roughly 84% were seen once. Described time point: pretreatment peripheral blood. The sample here was PBMCs, taken around atezolizumab (anti-PD-L1) treatment. Receptors were obtained from a man in his 60s with urothelial cancer.

The chain recombines TRBV30 with TRBJ1-2; D remains unclear. V lost 3 bases, J lost 7 bases, and 12 bases lay in between. This CDR3 spans 12 amino acids. Germline loops: CDR1 GTSNPN, CDR2 SVGIG (reference sequence). This CDR3 reads CAWRSRQAGYTF. The CDR3 bases are TGTGCCTGGAGGAGCAGGCAGGCTGGCTACACCTTC.

The gene calls are TRBV5-1 and TRBJ2-3, with 8 bases that match TRBD1. The V and J ends lost 4 bases and 2 bases, in that order; junction bases with no gene match: 15. Germline loops: CDR1 SGHRS, CDR2 YFSETQ. This CDR3 contains 18 residues. CDR3 DNA: TGCGCCAGCAGCCCTCCCCGGCCTTTGACAGGGGACACAGATACGCAGTATTTT. It is translated as CASSPPRPLTGDTDTQYF.

This chain joins TRBV19 and TRBJ1-1; 11 nucleotides agree with TRBD1. CDR1 and CDR2 (germline): LNHDA, SQIVND (reference sequence). The CDR3 totals 14 residues. The trim removed 4 bases at V and 11 bases at J, leaving 9 bases unmatched. This CDR3 is CASSRTGGEGMAFF. In DNA form, the CDR3 reads TGTGCCAGTAGTAGGACAGGGGGCGAGGGGATGGCTTTCTTT.

The chain is built from TRBV19 and TRBJ1-4; possibly TRBD1 for D (6 bases). The CDR3 has 14 residues. Looked up from germline, CDR1 is LNHDA and CDR2 is SQIVND (reference sequence). Trimming stripped 7 bases from V and 3 bases from J, with 12 bases between. The CDR3 DNA follows: TGTGCCAGTACTCCCAGGGGTCCTAATGAAAAACTGTTTTTT. This codes for CASTPRGPNEKLFF.

This clone was found once. This chain connects TRBV28 to TRBJ2-7, with TRBD1 matching over 10 bases. J gave up 7 bases and V 11 bases, and 14 bases lay outside the gene matches. From germline, CDR1 is MDHEN and CDR2 SYDVKM. The CDR3 spans 14 residues. As DNA, the CDR3 is TGTGCCTCCCAGAATGACAGGGGGCCTGGGGAGCAGTACTTC. Translated, it gives CASQNDRGPGEQYF. Supplemented by reference TRBV28 and TRBJ2-7, the full variable domain reads DVKVTQSSRYLVKRTGEKVFLECVQDMDHENMFWYRQDPGLGLRLIYFSYDVKMKEKGDIPEGYSVSREKKERFSLILESASTNQTSMYLCASQNDRGPGEQYFGPGTRLTVT.

The rearrangement uses TRBV15 and TRBJ2-7; 8 bases fit TRBD2. V was clipped by 0 bases and J by 4 bases; unmatched bases: 5. CDR3 length: 15 amino acids. Looked up from germline, CDR1 is LNHNV and CDR2 is YYDKDF (reference sequence). CDR3 in DNA: TGTGCCACCAGCAGAGATCCGGGGGGGGCGTACGAGCAGTACTTC. Translating gives CATSRDPGGAYEQYF.

The chain couples TRBV7-2 to TRBJ2-1; 15 bases match TRBD2. The J segment lost 7 bases and the V segment lost 5 bases, leaving 9 bases of the junction unmatched. Germline CDR1 reads SGHTA; CDR2 reads FQGNSA. The CDR3 runs 17 residues. CDR3 sequence (DNA): TGTGCCAGCAGCATACGGACTAGCGGGGGGGCCCAAAATGAGCAGTTCTTC. Amino acid sequence: CASSIRTSGGAQNEQFF.

This rearrangement joins TRBV15 to TRBJ2-6; D gene unclear. V shed 0 bases and J shed 0 bases, with 6 bases lying between them. Germline CDR1 LNHNV, CDR2 YYDKDF (reference sequence). The CDR3 sequence is 16 residues long. CDR3 sequence reads: CATSRDRGSGANVLTF. As DNA, the CDR3 is TGTGCCACCAGCAGAGATCGAGGCTCTGGGGCCAACGTCCTGACTTTC.

The V call is TRBV15, the J call TRBJ1-4, with 10 bases identical to TRBD1. With 4 bases clipped from V and 1 base from J, the junction kept 3 bases outside the gene matches. The CDR3 is made up of 16 amino acids. From germline, CDR1 is LNHNV and CDR2 YYDKDF (reference sequence). CDR3 DNA sequence: TGTGCCACCAGCACCCGGGACAGGGGAACTAATGAAAAACTGTTTTTT. Translated: CATSTRDRGTNEKLFF.

This chain uses TRBV6-5 with TRBJ2-2; 7 bases are a match to TRBD1. V dropped 4 bases and J dropped 5; count of bases not matched to a gene: 10. Per the germline V gene, CDR1 is MNHEY and CDR2 is SVGAGI. The CDR3 extends over 16 amino acids. The CDR3 coding sequence is TGTGCCAGCAGTTCCTGGACAGGTCTGAGTACCGGGGAGCTGTTTTTT. This gives the protein CASSSWTGLSTGELFF.

The genes are TRBV10-3 and TRBJ1-5, with unresolved D. The CDR3 length is 13 residues. Trimming took 3 bases from V and 3 from J, leaving 6 bases between them. Looked up from germline, CDR1 is ENHRY and CDR2 is SYGVKD. In nucleotides, the CDR3 is TGTGCCATCAGTGACCTTCCCAATCAGCCCCAGCATTTT. Its protein product is CAISDLPNQPQHF.

CDR3 DNA sequence: TGTGCCAGCAGGCCCGGACCCAGGGAAATTAACTATGGCTACACCTTC. Protein product: CASRPGPREINYGYTF. The chain recombines TRBV5-5 with TRBJ1-2, with a weak D call TRBD1 (5 bases). This CDR3 is built from 16 residues. The V and J ends lost 5 bases and 1 base respectively, with 18 bases between them. Germline CDR1 is SGHKS and CDR2 is YYEKEE (reference sequence).

V usage is TRBV28 and J usage is TRBJ1-3; possibly TRBD1 for D (6 bases). V was pared by 3 bases and J by 0 bases, with 9 bases between. The CDR3 is 15 amino acids. Germline assignment: CDR1 MDHEN and CDR2 SYDVKM. The CDR3 nucleotides read TGTGCCAGCAGTTTCCCAGGGGACTCTGGAAACACCATATATTTT. Translating it yields CASSFPGDSGNTIYF.

J is TRBJ2-3 and V is TRBV11-1; 7 positions agree with TRBD2. Germline V gene lookup returns CDR1 SGHAT and CDR2 FQDESV (reference sequence). V lost 2 bases, J lost 0 bases, and 8 bases stayed unmatched. The CDR3 runs 17 residues. The CDR3, as DNA: TGTGCCAGCAGCTTACAGGGATCTAGCGGTAGCACAGATACGCAGTATTTT. This translates into CASSLQGSSGSTDTQYF.

The gene calls are TRBV9 and TRBJ2-5, with 10 nucleotides matching TRBD1. Losses at the gene ends were 0 bases for V and 5 bases for J; bases not matched to a gene: 7. The CDR3 has 16 amino acids. The germline V gene encodes CDR1 SGDLS and CDR2 YYNGEE. CDR3 residues: CASSVATGGQKETQYF. Written as DNA, the CDR3 is TGTGCCAGCAGCGTAGCGACAGGGGGCCAAAAGGAGACCCAGTACTTC.

The V call is TRBV7-2, the J call TRBJ2-7, with 10 nucleotides matching TRBD1. This CDR3 comprises 14 residues. Germline CDR1 is SGHTA and CDR2 is FQGNSA. V lost 9 bases to trimming and J lost 4 bases; unmatched junction nucleotides: 9. CDR3 sequence: CASNSGTGVYEQYF. CDR3 bases: TGTGCCAGTAATTCCGGGACAGGGGTATACGAGCAGTACTTC.

This clone was counted a single time. V is TRBV6-5 and J is TRBJ1-4; 10 bases fit TRBD1. With 0 bases clipped from V and 7 bases from J, the junction kept 5 bases outside the gene matches. CDR3 length: 16 amino acids. From germline, CDR1 is MNHEY and CDR2 SVGAGI. The CDR3 DNA reads as TGTGCCAGCAGTTACTCTGGGACAGGGGTGGGTGAAAAACTGTTTTTT. Translation gives CASSYSGTGVGEKLFF.

The chain combines TRBV6-1 with TRBJ1-3; D might be TRBD1 (5 bases). V was cut by 0 bases and J by 3 bases, with 6 bases left in between. Germline-derived CDR1 and CDR2 are MNHNS and SASEGT. This CDR3 comprises 14 residues. In nucleotides, the CDR3 is TGTGCCAGCAGTGAAGCCGGGGGTGGAAACACCATATATTTT. Amino acids: CASSEAGGGNTIYF.